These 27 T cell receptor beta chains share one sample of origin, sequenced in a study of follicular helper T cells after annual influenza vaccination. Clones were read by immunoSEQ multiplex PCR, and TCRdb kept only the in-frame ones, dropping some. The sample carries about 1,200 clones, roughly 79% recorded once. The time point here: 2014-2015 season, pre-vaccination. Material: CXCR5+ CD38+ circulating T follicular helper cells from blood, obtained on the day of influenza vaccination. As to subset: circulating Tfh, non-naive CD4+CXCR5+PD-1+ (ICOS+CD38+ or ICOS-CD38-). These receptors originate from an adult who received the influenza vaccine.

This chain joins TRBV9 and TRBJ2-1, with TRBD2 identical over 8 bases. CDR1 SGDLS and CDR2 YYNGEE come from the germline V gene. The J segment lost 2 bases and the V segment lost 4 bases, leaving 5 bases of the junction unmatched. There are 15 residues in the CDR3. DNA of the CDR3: TGTGCCAGCAGCTCCGTAGCGGGGACCTACAATGAGCAGTTCTTC. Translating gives CASSSVAGTYNEQFF.

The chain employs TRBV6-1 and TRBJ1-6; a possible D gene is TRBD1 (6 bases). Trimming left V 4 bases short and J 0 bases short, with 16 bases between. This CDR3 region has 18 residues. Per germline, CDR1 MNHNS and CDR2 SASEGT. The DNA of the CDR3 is TGTGCCAGCAGTGCCGACAGGTCAATAAGCTCCTATAATTCACCCCTCCACTTT. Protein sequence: CASSADRSISSYNSPLHF.

The CDR3 DNA reads TGCGCCAGAGAGCCCCCAGGCACAGATACGCAGTATTTT. Protein: CAREPPGTDTQYF. V is TRBV23-1 and J is TRBJ2-3; D call uncertain. TRBV23-1 belongs to the ORF category, with a function that is uncertain. CDR3 length: 13 amino acids. V lost 9 bases, J lost 1 base, and 11 bases lay in between.

In DNA, the CDR3 is TGTGCCAGCAGTTTACTTGGGGGCACTGAAGCTTTCTTT. Translation gives CASSLLGGTEAFF. J is TRBJ1-1 and V is TRBV27, with TRBD1 as a possible D gene (5 bases). The V gene's germline CDR1 is MNHEY and CDR2 SMNVEV (reference sequence). The CDR3 covers 13 residues. Between the trimmed V and J ends, which lost 2 bases and 4 bases, there was a span of 8 bases.

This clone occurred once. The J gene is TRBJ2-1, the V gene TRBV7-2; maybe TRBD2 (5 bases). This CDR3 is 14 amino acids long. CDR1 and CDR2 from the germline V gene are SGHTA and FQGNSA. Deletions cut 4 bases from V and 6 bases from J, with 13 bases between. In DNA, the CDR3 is TGTGCCAGCAGCTCCGAACTAGGTATCAATGAGCAGTTCTTC. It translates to CASSSELGINEQFF.

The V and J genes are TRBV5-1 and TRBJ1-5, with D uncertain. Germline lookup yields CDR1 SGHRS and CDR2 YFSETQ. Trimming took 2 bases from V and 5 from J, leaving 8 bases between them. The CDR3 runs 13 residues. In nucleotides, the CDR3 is TGCGCCAGCAGCTTTGGGATTGATCAGCCCCAGCATTTT. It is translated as CASSFGIDQPQHF.

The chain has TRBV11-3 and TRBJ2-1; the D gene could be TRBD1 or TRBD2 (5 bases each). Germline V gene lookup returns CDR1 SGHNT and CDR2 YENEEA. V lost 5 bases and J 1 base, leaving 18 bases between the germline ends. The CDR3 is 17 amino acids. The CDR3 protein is CASSPGPGKPSYNEQFF. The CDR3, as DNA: TGTGCCAGCAGCCCAGGGCCGGGAAAACCATCCTACAATGAGCAGTTCTTC.

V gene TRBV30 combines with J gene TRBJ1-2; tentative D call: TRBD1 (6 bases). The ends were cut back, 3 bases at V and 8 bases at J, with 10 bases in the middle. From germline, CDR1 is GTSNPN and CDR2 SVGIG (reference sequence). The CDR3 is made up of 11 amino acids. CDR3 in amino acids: CAWRGGRGYTF. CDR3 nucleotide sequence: TGTGCCTGGAGAGGGGGTCGAGGCTACACCTTC.

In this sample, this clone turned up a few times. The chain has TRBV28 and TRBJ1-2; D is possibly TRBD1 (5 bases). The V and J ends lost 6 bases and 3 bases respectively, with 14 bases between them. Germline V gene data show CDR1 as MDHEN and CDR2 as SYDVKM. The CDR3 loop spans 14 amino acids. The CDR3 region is CASRTGLTDYGYTF. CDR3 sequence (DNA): TGTGCCAGCAGGACGGGACTAACTGACTATGGCTACACCTTC.

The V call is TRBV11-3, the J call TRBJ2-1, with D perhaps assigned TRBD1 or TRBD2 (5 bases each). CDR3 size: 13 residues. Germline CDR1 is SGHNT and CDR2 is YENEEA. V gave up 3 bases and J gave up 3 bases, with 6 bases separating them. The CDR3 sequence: CASSFGGYNEQFF. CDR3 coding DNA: TGTGCCAGCAGCTTTGGGGGCTACAATGAGCAGTTCTTC.

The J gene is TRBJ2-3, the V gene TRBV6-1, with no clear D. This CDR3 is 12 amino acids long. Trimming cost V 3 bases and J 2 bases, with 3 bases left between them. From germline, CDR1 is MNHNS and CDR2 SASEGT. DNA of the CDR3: TGTGCCAGCAGTGACGTCACAGATACGCAGTATTTT. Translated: CASSDVTDTQYF.

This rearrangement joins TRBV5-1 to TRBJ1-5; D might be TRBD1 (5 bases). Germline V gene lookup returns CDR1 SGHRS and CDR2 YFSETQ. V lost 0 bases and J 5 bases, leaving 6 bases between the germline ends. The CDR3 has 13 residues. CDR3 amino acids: CASSLAGDQPQHF. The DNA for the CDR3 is TGCGCCAGCAGCTTGGCGGGGGATCAGCCCCAGCATTTT.

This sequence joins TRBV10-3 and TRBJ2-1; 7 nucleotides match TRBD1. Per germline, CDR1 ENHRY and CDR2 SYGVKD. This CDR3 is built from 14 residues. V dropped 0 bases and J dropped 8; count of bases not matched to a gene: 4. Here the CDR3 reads CAISESMTGHEQFF. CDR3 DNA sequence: TGTGCCATCAGTGAGTCGATGACAGGGCATGAGCAGTTCTTC.

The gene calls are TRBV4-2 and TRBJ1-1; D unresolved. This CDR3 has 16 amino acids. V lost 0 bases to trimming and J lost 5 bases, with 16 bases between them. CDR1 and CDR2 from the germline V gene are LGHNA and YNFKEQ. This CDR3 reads CASSQDPGQVGTEAFF. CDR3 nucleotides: TGTGCCAGCAGCCAAGACCCCGGCCAGGTAGGGACTGAAGCTTTCTTT.

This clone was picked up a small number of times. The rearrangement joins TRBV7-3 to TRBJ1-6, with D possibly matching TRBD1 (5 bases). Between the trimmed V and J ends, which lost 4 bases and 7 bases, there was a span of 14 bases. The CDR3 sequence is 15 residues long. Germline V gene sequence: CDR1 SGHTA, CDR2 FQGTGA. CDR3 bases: TGTGCCAGCAGCTCCTCGGGGGGGAGAAATTCACCCCTCCACTTT. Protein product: CASSSSGGRNSPLHF.

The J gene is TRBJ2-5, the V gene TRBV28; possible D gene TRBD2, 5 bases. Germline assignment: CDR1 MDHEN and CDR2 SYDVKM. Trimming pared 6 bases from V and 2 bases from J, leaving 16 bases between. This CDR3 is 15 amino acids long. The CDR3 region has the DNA TGTGCCAGCAGATTTACCGGACTCGGGCAAGAGACCCAGTACTTC. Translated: CASRFTGLGQETQYF.

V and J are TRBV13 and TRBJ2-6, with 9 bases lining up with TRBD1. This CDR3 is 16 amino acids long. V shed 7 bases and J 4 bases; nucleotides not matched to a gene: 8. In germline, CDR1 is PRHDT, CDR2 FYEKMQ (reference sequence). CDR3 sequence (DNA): TGTGCCAGCACCCGAGAGGGACAGGGAGGGGCCAACGTCCTGACTTTC. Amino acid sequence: CASTREGQGGANVLTF.

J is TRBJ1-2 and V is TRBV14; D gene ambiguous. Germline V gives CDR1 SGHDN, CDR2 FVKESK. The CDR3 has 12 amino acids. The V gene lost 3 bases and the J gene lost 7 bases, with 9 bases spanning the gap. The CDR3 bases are TGTGCCAGCAGCCAGGGATTTGGTGGCTACACCTTC. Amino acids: CASSQGFGGYTF.

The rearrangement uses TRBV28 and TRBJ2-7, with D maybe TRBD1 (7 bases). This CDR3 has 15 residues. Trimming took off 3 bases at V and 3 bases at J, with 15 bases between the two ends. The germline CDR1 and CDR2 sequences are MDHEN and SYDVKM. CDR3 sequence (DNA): TGTGCCAGCAGTTTCAACCAGGGGGGACTCTACGAGCAGTACTTC. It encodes CASSFNQGGLYEQYF.

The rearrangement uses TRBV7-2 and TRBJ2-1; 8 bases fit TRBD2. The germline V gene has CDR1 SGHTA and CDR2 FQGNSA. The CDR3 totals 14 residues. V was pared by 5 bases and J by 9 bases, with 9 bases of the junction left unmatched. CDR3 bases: TGTGCCAGCAGCCCCCGGGGGGGAGAGGCTGAGCAGTTCTTC. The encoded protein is CASSPRGGEAEQFF.

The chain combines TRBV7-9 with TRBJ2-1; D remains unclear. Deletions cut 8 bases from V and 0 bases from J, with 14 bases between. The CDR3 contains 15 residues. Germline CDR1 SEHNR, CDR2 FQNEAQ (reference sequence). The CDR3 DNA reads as TGTGCCAGCGTCGAACCGTCGAGCTCCTACAATGAGCAGTTCTTC. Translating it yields CASVEPSSSYNEQFF.

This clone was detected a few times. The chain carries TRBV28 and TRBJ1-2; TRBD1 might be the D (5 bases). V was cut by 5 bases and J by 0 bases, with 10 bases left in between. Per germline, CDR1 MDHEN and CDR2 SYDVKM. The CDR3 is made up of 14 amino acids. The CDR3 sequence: CASSTGGANYGYTF. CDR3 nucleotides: TGTGCCAGCAGTACAGGAGGAGCTAACTATGGCTACACCTTC.

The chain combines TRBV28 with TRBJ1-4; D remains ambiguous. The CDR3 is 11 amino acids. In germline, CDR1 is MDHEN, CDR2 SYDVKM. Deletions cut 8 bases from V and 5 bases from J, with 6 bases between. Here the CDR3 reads CASQRNEKLFF. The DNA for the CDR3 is TGTGCCAGCCAGCGAAATGAAAAACTGTTTTTT. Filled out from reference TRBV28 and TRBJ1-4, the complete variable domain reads DVKVTQSSRYLVKRTGEKVFLECVQDMDHENMFWYRQDPGLGLRLIYFSYDVKMKEKGDIPEGYSVSREKKERFSLILESASTNQTSMYLCASQRNEKLFFGSGTQLSVL.

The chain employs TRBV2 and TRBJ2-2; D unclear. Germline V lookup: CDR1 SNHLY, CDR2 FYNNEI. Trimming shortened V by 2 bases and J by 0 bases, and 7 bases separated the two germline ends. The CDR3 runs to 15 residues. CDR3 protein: CASSELRSNTGELFF. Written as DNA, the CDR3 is TGTGCCAGCAGTGAATTACGGTCGAACACCGGGGAGCTGTTTTTT.

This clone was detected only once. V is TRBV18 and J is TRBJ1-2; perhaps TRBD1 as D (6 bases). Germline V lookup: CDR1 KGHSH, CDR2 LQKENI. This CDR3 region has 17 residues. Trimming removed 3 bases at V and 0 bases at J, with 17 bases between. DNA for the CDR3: TGTGCCAGCTCACCGAGTATTGGAGGGGGAACTAACTATGGCTACACCTTC. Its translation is CASSPSIGGGTNYGYTF.

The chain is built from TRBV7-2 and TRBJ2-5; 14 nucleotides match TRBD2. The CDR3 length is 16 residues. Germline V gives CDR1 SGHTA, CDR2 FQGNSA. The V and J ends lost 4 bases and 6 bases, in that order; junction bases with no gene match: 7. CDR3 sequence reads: CASSSGTSGSLKTQYF. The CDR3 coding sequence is TGTGCCAGCAGCTCCGGGACTAGCGGGAGTTTAAAGACCCAGTACTTC.

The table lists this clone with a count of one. The CDR3, as DNA: TGTGCCAGCAGTCCGTCCGCCCCGAAGGACGGCGAGCAGTACTTC. Its protein is CASSPSAPKDGEQYF. V gene TRBV28 combines with J gene TRBJ2-7; D gene uncertain. The CDR3 runs to 15 residues. Germline V gene sequence: CDR1 MDHEN, CDR2 SYDVKM. The V and J ends lost 5 bases and 6 bases respectively, with 20 bases between them.